This TCR beta chain is from a study of graft-versus-host responses after intestinal transplantation. Overall study: The transplants performed in recipients were multivisceral, liver-intestinal, or isolated intestinal. Anti-thymocyte globulin was used for induction in all recipients, who then took tacrolimus and steroids for roughly three years.

CDR3 length: 13 amino acids. V dropped 1 base and J dropped 3 bases, with 7 bases sitting between them. CDR1 and CDR2 from the germline V gene are SGHTA and FQGNSA. The assay was immunoSEQ multiplex PCR, and TCRdb's table has in-frame clones only and misses some. The top ten hold around 0.35% of the sample, which has about 83,000 clones, around 90% seen once. Comment on this clone: Its antigen is undetermined.

The sequenced sample was unstimulated CD4+ T cells sorted from spleen or lymph node cells, obtained before intestinal transplant. The receptor comes from a human donor who received an intestinal transplant. The chain is built from TRBV7-2 and TRBJ2-7; D is perhaps TRBD2 (5 bases). In nucleotides, the CDR3 is TGTGCCAGCAGCTTAGGGACTCGCTACGAGCAGTACTTC. Translated: CASSLGTRYEQYF.